This TCR beta chain is drawn from a study of graft-versus-host responses after intestinal transplantation. Study overall: Isolated intestinal, liver-intestinal, or multivisceral transplants had been given to the recipients.

The repertoire was sequenced with immunoSEQ multiplex PCR; TCRdb's copy has only in-frame clones and lacks some. This table has approximately 77,000 clones, less than 90% appearing once. Study-level findings and limits: Some GvH clones were seen earlier in gut or blood, suggesting intestinal origin. Peak circulating GvH clone levels tracked with early post-transplant HvG declines.

This clone turned up a few times. What it binds is not known. Germline V gives CDR1 MNHNY, CDR2 SVGAGI (reference sequence). This CDR3 contains 13 residues. Trimming removed 5 bases from V and 3 bases from J; junction bases left unmatched: 4. This receptor was obtained from a human donor who received an intestinal transplant. This specimen consisted of unstimulated CD4+ T cells sorted from spleen or lymph node cells, obtained before intestinal transplant. J is TRBJ2-7 and V is TRBV6-6; 7 bases map to TRBD1. The chain's CDR3 is CASSTGTVYEQYF. In DNA form, the CDR3 reads TGTGCCAGCAGTACCGGGACAGTCTACGAGCAGTACTTC.